This T cell receptor beta chain came from a study of blood T cells in healthy people across ages (dated by TCRdb to the mid-2010s). General notes on the study: In model experiments, template switching captured roughly one uniquely barcoded TCR beta cDNA molecule for every two T cells. The study measured age-related changes in TCR beta repertoire diversity using deep sequencing normalized with unique cDNA molecular identifiers. Four age groups were formed from the donors: young (average 16 years), middle-aged (approximately 40), aged (roughly 59) and long-lived (around 82). To avoid experimental bias, donors of different ages were distributed randomly across sequencing lanes. Using the same blood draw, the study looked at two additional independent replicas of 1 million unique cDNA reads for two donors, one aged 18 to 30 and the other aged 80 or older. What the work shows at the level of the full study, not this receptor alone: Because the CMV infection status of the donors was unknown, age-related changes in expanded clonotypes may potentially have been confounded. Bulk unsorted PBMC profiling prevented conclusive comparison of naive and antigen-experienced compartments. Compared with the aged group, the long-lived group had more naive CD4+ T cells, fewer expanded clones and increased TCR diversity, suggesting age selection. Estimates of total diversity from one million sequenced T cells were regarded as lower bounds and underestimates. Observed TCR beta diversity per million T cells fell roughly linearly with age, and a significant reduction was already apparent by age roughly 40. A strong correlation was found between observed TCR beta diversity and the percentage of naive T cells measured by flow cytometry.

The library was generated by 5' RACE. Data came from an Illumina HiSeq 2500. The second PCR ran for roughly 7 to 12 cycles and used a J-beta primer mix along with a sample-barcoded 5' primer. A template-switch 5' adaptor carrying 12 random nucleotides introduced a unique molecular identifier onto each TCR beta cDNA molecule. At least 2.5 million CDR3-containing paired-end reads were obtained from each sample. First-strand cDNA synthesis was performed from all RNA using the Mint cDNA synthesis kit, with priming by a TRBC-specific oligonucleotide. After uracil-DNA glycosylase treatment, a first 18-cycle PCR used universal primers M1SS and BC2_uni_R on all cDNA. The published analysis was carried out like this. For normalization, 1 million high-quality reads, each with a distinct molecular identifier, were randomly selected from each sample. Reads with shared molecular identifiers were discarded instead of being binned into consensus sequences. MiTCR, set to a Q25 quality threshold and the strictest error-elimination algorithm, was used for CDR3 identification, clonotype clustering and error correction. Lower-bound total TCR beta diversity was estimated with a nonparametric unseen species model using Euler transformation. The public reads were reanalyzed by TCRdb: fastp trimming at Q25, MiXCR alignment, in-frame beta chains only. Here each entry gathers all rows of one CDR3 protein and keeps the most common genes and DNA. The V and J calls here are based on TCRdb, not the publication. This sample has under 2,000,000 distinct CDR3 sequences in its table, and about 49% of those were observed once. The top ten constitute less than 2.5% of the sample.

The 39 donors, aged about 6 to 100 years, were systemically healthy Caucasian individuals from Russia. Ten milliliters of peripheral blood were drawn from each donor into EDTA-treated Vacutainer tubes. PBMCs were isolated by Ficoll-Paque density-gradient centrifugation, with at least 7 million obtained per sample. Total RNA, at least 6 micrograms per sample, was extracted from PBMCs with Trizol reagent. Naive CD45RAhigh/CD27high T cell percentages were measured by flow cytometry on a PBMC aliquot from every donor. Trimming costs V 0 bases and J 5 bases, and their ends lie 18 bases apart. CDR3 length: 17 amino acids, cysteine to phenylalanine. Of the read, only the CDR3 DNA is kept; its 51 bases are in frame from base 1. CDR1 and CDR2 (LGHNA, YSLEER) derive from the germline V gene. Turning to this clonotype: What this receptor recognizes is not known. Per-base qualities were not stored, and no clone one base away is much larger.

Recombination joined TRBV4-3 with TRBJ2-3; the D element could tentatively be TRBD1 or TRBD2, as 6 bases agree for each. This sequence was found in a woman aged 40 to 50 in good health. The material sequenced was blood. The CDR3 sequence is CASSQDGGRDTLDTQYF. In nucleotide form, the sequence is TGCGCCAGCAGCCAAGATGGGGGGCGGGACACCCTAGATACGCAGTATTTT.